A single sample gave rise to the 22 T cell receptor beta chains below, sequenced in a study of vaccination and CD4 T cells after COVID-19. Treatment in this sample: roughly 10-day PBMC culture with coronavirus spike peptide pools or control peptides (ViraFEST assay). Their cognate antigens are unknown. With the Oncomine TCR Beta short-read assay, DNA from cultured CD4+ T cells was sequenced. TCRdb redid the calling of the PCR reads with MiXCR, one entry per CDR3 protein. The table shows 11,000 to 15,000 distinct CDR3 sequences, with under 30% occurring only once. Sample: cultured CD4+ T cells from blood. These TCRs come from a human donor with COVID-19.

This clonotype showed up just a few times. The chain uses TRBV27 and TRBJ1-2, with TRBD1 as a possible D gene (6 bases). The CDR3 has 13 amino acids. Trimming removed 6 bases at V and 3 bases at J, with 11 bases between. Germline V gene sequence: CDR1 MNHEY, CDR2 SMNVEV (reference sequence). The CDR3 protein is CASRAGVDYGYTF. The CDR3 DNA sequence: TGTGCCAGCAGGGCAGGGGTTGACTATGGCTACACCTTC.

This clonotype appeared a few times. The chain combines TRBV24-1 with TRBJ1-6, with 9 bases lining up with TRBD1. The CDR3 is 13 amino acids. The trim removed 12 bases at V and 8 bases at J, leaving 7 bases unmatched. Germline CDR1 reads KGHDR; CDR2 reads SFDVKD. The CDR3 sequence is CASNRDRDSPLHF. CDR3 DNA sequence: TGTGCCTCGAACCGGGACAGGGATTCACCCCTCCACTTT.

The chain joins TRBV6-2 or TRBV6-3 to TRBJ1-1; 7 bases are shared with TRBD1. Germline V gene data show CDR1 as MNHEY and CDR2 as SVGEGT. Trimming at V came to 5 bases and at J to 10 bases, leaving 7 bases not matched to a gene. The CDR3 is 12 amino acids. CDR3 region: CASSEDRWGAFF. CDR3 sequence (DNA): TGTGCCAGCAGTGAGGACAGGTGGGGAGCTTTCTTT.

This sequence joins TRBV5-1 and TRBJ1-2; D ambiguous. CDR3 size: 13 residues. Trimming took off 0 bases at V and 7 bases at J, with 10 bases between the two ends. Germline CDR1 and CDR2: SGHRS and YFSETQ. As DNA, the CDR3 is TGCGCCAGCAGCTTGGCCGAGCGCGGTGGCTACACCTTC. Its protein is CASSLAERGGYTF. Together with reference TRBV5-1 and TRBJ1-2, the CDR3 gives the full variable domain: KAGVTQTPRYLIKTRGQQVTLSCSPISGHRSVSWYQQTPGQGLQFLFEYFSETQRNKGNFPGRFSGRQFSNSRSEMNVSTLELGDSALYLCASSLAERGGYTFGSGTRLTVV.

Concerning this clonotype itself: Compared with germline, one end of the junction differs, possibly owing to a read error. This chain joins TRBV7-8 and TRBJ1-3, with 7 bases fitting TRBD1. The germline V gene encodes CDR1 SGHVS and CDR2 FQNEAQ. The CDR3 is 13 residues long. The CDR3 DNA follows: TGTGCCGGCAGCACAGGGGCTGGAAACACCATATATTTT. As protein: CAGSTGAGNTIYF.

V is TRBV7-9 and J is TRBJ2-5, with D unclear. The CDR3 has 14 residues. The V and J ends lost 0 bases and 2 bases respectively, with 7 bases between them. Germline CDR1 reads SEHNR; CDR2 reads FQNEAQ (reference sequence). For the CDR3, the DNA is TGTGCCAGCAGCTTAGCTCAGTTACAAGAGACCCAGTACTTC. Translated, it gives CASSLAQLQETQYF.

This clonotype is categorized as medium-sized. The chain joins TRBV27 to TRBJ1-2, with 12 positions matching TRBD1. This CDR3 comprises 14 residues. Germline V CDR1 and CDR2: MNHEY, SMNVEV (reference sequence). The ends lost 6 bases at V and 6 bases at J; junction bases unmatched: 5. DNA of the CDR3: TGTGCCAGCAGCTACCGGGACAGGGGGCATGGCTACACCTTC. Its translation: CASSYRDRGHGYTF.

The table lists this clonotype with a few counts. The V and J genes are TRBV20-1 and TRBJ1-5, with TRBD1 matching 8 bases. With V trimmed by 4 bases and J by 2 bases, 4 bases remained unmatched. Looked up from germline, CDR1 is DFQATT and CDR2 is SNEGSKA (reference sequence). This CDR3 contains 14 residues. The CDR3 DNA sequence: TGCAGTGCTAAGTTGACAGGGGGCAATCAGCCCCAGCATTTT. Translated, it gives CSAKLTGGNQPQHF.

This clonotype was observed a handful of times. The chain combines TRBV6-2 or TRBV6-3 with TRBJ1-1, with D maybe TRBD1 (6 bases). The germline CDR1 and CDR2 sequences are MNHEY and SVGEGT. This CDR3 is built from 15 residues. Trimming cost V 5 bases and J 3 bases, with 16 bases left between them. The CDR3 spells CASSTGTWVDTEAFF. DNA for the CDR3: TGTGCCAGCAGTACCGGGACATGGGTCGACACTGAAGCTTTCTTT.

The chain employs TRBV20-1 and TRBJ2-6; D may be TRBD2 (5 bases). Trimming left V 2 bases short and J 2 bases short, with 13 bases between. Germline CDR1 is DFQATT and CDR2 is SNEGSKA (reference sequence). The CDR3 runs to 16 residues. In DNA, the CDR3 is TGCAGTGCTAGACGGACTGCTGAGACTGGGGCCAACGTCCTGACTTTC. Protein: CSARRTAETGANVLTF.

This clonotype came up a few times. The J gene is TRBJ1-2, the V gene TRBV6-4, with 9 bases fitting TRBD1. After removal of 8 bases from V and 2 bases from J, the junction contained 6 bases not matched to a gene. Germline assignment: CDR1 MRHNA and CDR2 SNTAGT. This CDR3 has 14 amino acids. DNA of the CDR3: TGTGCCAGCCGACGGACAGGGGAGAACTATGGCTACACCTTC. It codes for CASRRTGENYGYTF.

The J gene is TRBJ2-1, the V gene TRBV10-3; 10 bases fit TRBD1. The CDR3 runs to 15 residues. The V and J ends lost 7 bases and 7 bases, in that order; junction bases with no gene match: 10. CDR1 is ENHRY, CDR2 SYGVKD, per germline. The CDR3 is CAINRGQGGGNEQFF. CDR3 coding DNA: TGTGCCATCAACAGAGGACAGGGGGGAGGAAATGAGCAGTTCTTC.

By sample share, this clonotype is medium-sized. The chain recombines TRBV7-8 with TRBJ2-1, with TRBD1 matching 8 bases. This CDR3 spans 14 amino acids. The germline gives CDR1 SGHVS, CDR2 FQNEAQ. J gave up 3 bases and V 4 bases, and 2 bases lay outside the gene matches. In DNA, the CDR3 is TGTGCCAGCAGCTGGACAGGGATCTACAATGAGCAGTTCTTC. Protein sequence: CASSWTGIYNEQFF. Using reference TRBV7-8 and TRBJ2-1 for the parts outside the CDR3, the full variable domain is GAGVSQSPRYKVAKRGQDVALRCDPISGHVSLFWYQQALGQGPEFLTYFQNEAQLDKSGLPSDRFFAERPEGSVSTLKIQRTQQEDSAVYLCASSWTGIYNEQFFGPGTRLTVL.

J is TRBJ2-2 and V is TRBV6-4; 9 nucleotides align to TRBD1. Germline lookup yields CDR1 MRHNA and CDR2 SNTAGT. After removal of 8 bases from V and 2 bases from J, the junction contained 3 bases not matched to a gene. This CDR3 has 14 residues. CDR3 protein: CASRQGVNTGELFF. For the CDR3, the DNA is TGTGCCAGCCGACAGGGGGTAAACACCGGGGAGCTGTTTTTT.

This clonotype was picked up a small number of times. The chain links TRBV20-1 to TRBJ1-5; 8 positions agree with TRBD1. Germline trimming cut 3 bases from V and 0 bases from J; bases unmatched to any gene: 10. This CDR3 is built from 17 residues. Germline loops: CDR1 DFQATT, CDR2 SNEGSKA (reference sequence). CDR3 nucleotides: TGCAGTGCTAGGTGGCAGGGGGCGGGATATAGCAATCAGCCCCAGCATTTT. It translates to CSARWQGAGYSNQPQHF.

V usage is TRBV7-9 and J usage is TRBJ1-2; 7 positions agree with TRBD1. The junction had 8 bases not matched to a gene; V was cut back by 1 base and J by 3 bases. The V gene's germline CDR1 is SEHNR and CDR2 FQNEAQ (reference sequence). This CDR3 contains 16 residues. CDR3 in amino acids: CASSLEGTVAHYGYTF. The DNA of the CDR3 is TGTGCCAGCAGCTTAGAGGGGACAGTGGCCCACTATGGCTACACCTTC.

J is TRBJ2-7 and V is TRBV5-1, with 8 nucleotides matching TRBD2. The CDR3 is 15 amino acids. With 4 bases clipped from V and 1 base from J, the junction kept 7 bases outside the gene matches. CDR1 and CDR2 (germline): SGHRS, YFSETQ. CDR3 in amino acids: CASSPPAGGSYEQYF. The CDR3 nucleotides are TGCGCCAGCAGCCCCCCCGCGGGGGGATCCTACGAGCAGTACTTC.

The rearrangement joins TRBV12-3 or TRBV12-4 to TRBJ1-2; 8 bases map to TRBD1. V shed 6 bases and J 4 bases; nucleotides not matched to a gene: 13. The CDR3 extends over 16 amino acids. For the CDR3, the DNA is TGTGCCAGCAGACAGCAAAGGACAGGGCTCGCCTATGGCTACACCTTC. Protein sequence: CASRQQRTGLAYGYTF.

The chain recombines TRBV9 with TRBJ2-1; the D gene could be TRBD1 or TRBD2 (5 bases each). The CDR3 consists of 13 residues. Germline lookup yields CDR1 SGDLS and CDR2 YYNGEE. V lost 7 bases to trimming and J lost 12 bases, with 20 bases between them. The CDR3 region is CASGGYSDRGQFF. The DNA for the CDR3 is TGTGCCAGCGGGGGTTACTCCGACCGAGGGCAGTTCTTC.

This clonotype ranks as medium-sized. The chain is built from TRBV6-1 and TRBJ1-5; 9 bases fit TRBD1. CDR3 length: 17 amino acids. Unmatched junction bases numbered 11, after V lost 6 bases and J lost 2 bases. The germline V gene has CDR1 MNHNS and CDR2 SASEGT. The CDR3 region has the DNA TGTGCCAGCAGGCCTAGAGACAGGGGGATGGGCAATCAGCCCCAGCATTTT. Protein sequence: CASRPRDRGMGNQPQHF.

The chain carries TRBV7-9 and TRBJ2-2; no clear D. The V end was cut by 0 bases, the J end by 8 bases, with 4 bases between. This CDR3 contains 12 residues. Per germline, CDR1 SEHNR and CDR2 FQNEAQ (reference sequence). Written as DNA, the CDR3 is TGTGCCAGCAGCTTAGCTTTGGGGGAGCTGTTTTTT. It translates to CASSLALGELFF. Drawing the rest from reference TRBV7-9 and TRBJ2-2, the complete variable domain is DTGVSQNPRHKITKRGQNVTFRCDPISEHNRLYWYRQTLGQGPEFLTYFQNEAQLEKSRLLSDRFSAERPKGSFSTLEIQRTEQGDSAMYLCASSLALGELFFGEGSRLTVL.

This clonotype was observed a single time. V usage is TRBV5-6 and J usage is TRBJ2-7, with 7 nucleotides matching TRBD1. CDR3 size: 15 residues. V lost 4 bases to trimming and J lost 3 bases; unmatched junction nucleotides: 10. Germline CDR1 SGHDT, CDR2 YYEEEE. The CDR3 sequence is CASSQTGQIYYEQYF. The CDR3 coding sequence is TGTGCCAGCAGCCAGACGGGACAGATATACTACGAGCAGTACTTC.